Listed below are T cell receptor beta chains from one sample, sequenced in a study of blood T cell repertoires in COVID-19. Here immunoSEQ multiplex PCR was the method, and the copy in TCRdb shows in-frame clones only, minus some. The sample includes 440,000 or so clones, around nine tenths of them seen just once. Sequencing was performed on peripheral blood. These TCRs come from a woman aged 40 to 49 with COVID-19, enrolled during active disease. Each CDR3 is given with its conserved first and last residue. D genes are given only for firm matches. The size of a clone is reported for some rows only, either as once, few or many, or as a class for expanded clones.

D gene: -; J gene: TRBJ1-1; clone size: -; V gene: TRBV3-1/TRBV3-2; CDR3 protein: CASSQGEGAFF; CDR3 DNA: TGTGCCAGCAGCCAAGGGGAGGGAGCTTTCTTT
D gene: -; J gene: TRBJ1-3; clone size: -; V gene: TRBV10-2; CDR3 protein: CASRGSSGNTIYF; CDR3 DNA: TGCGCCAGCAGGGGGAGCTCTGGAAACACCATATATTTT
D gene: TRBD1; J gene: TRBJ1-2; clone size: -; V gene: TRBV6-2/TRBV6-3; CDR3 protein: CASSYPDRGYGYTF; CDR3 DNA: TGTGCCAGCAGTTACCCGGACAGGGGCTATGGCTACACCTTC
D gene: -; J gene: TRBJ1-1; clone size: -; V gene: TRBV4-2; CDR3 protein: CASSPYPRGGMNTEAFF; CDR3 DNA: TGTGCCAGCAGCCCGTACCCCAGGGGAGGGATGAACACTGAAGCTTTCTTT
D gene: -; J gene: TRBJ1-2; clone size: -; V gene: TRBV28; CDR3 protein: CASSFGQGYGYTF; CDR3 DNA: TGTGCCAGCAGTTTCGGGCAGGGATACGGCTACACCTTC
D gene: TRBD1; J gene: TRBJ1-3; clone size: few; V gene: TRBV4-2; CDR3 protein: CASTGQNSGNTIYF; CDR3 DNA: TGTGCCAGCACGGGACAGAACTCTGGAAACACCATATATTTT
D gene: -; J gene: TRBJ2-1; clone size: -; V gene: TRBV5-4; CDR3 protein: CASSLDKSSYNEQFF; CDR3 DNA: TGTGCCAGCAGCTTGGACAAAAGCTCCTACAATGAGCAGTTCTTC
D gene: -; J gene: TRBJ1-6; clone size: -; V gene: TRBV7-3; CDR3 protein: CASSQAGTNNSPLHF; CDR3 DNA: TGTGCCAGCAGCCAAGCCGGGACTAATAATTCACCCCTCCACTTT
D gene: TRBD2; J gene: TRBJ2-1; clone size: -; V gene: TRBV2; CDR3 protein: CASTSGYGEQFF; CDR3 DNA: TGTGCCAGCACTAGCGGGTACGGTGAGCAGTTCTTC
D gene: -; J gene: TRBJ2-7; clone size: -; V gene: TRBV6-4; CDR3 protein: CASSAGAGYEQYF; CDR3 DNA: TGTGCCAGCAGTGCAGGGGCTGGCTACGAGCAGTACTTC
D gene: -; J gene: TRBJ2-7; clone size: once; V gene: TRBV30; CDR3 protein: CAWSVLGEQYF; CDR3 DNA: TGTGCCTGGAGTGTACTAGGCGAGCAGTACTTC
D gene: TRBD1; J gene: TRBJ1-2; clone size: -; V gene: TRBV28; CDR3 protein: CASSFGTAPYGYTF; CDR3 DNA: TGTGCCAGCAGTTTTGGGACAGCACCTTATGGCTACACCTTC
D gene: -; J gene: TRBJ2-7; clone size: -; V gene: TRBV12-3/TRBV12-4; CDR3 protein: CASSRSRQQYF; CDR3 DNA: TGTGCCAGCAGCCGTTCGCGGCAGCAGTACTTC
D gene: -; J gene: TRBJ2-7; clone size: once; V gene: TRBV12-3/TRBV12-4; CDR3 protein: CASSDYYEQYF; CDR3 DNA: TGTGCCAGCAGCGACTACTACGAGCAGTACTTC
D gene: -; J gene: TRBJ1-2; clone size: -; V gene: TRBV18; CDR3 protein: CASSRKAGNYGYTF; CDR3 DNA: TGTGCCAGCTCACGGAAGGCAGGCAACTATGGCTACACCTTC
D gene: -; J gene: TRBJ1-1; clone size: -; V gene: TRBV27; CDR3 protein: CASSPLPGRGAFF; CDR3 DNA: TGTGCCAGCAGTCCCCTCCCGGGCAGGGGAGCTTTCTTT
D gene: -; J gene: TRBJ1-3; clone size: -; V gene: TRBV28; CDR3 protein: CASSLTARDTIYF; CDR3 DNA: TGTGCCAGCAGTTTGACAGCCAGGGACACCATATATTTT
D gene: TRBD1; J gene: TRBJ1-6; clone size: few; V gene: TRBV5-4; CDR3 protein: CASSFGTGHNSPLHF; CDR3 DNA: TGTGCCAGCAGCTTTGGGACAGGGCATAATTCACCCCTCCACTTT
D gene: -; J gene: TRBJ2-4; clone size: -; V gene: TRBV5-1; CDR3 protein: CASWSGTGLNIQYF; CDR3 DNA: TGCGCCAGCTGGAGCGGGACAGGACTAAACATTCAGTACTTC
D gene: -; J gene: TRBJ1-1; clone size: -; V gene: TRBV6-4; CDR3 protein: CATPHRGTEAFF; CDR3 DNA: TGTGCCACCCCCCACCGGGGGACTGAAGCTTTCTTT
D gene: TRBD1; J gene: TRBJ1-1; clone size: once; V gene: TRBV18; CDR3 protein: CASSPIGGAEAFF; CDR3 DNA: TGTGCCAGCTCACCCATAGGGGGCGCGGAAGCTTTCTTT
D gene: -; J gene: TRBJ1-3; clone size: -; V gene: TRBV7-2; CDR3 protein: CASSLMAEGNTIYF; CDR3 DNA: TGTGCCAGCAGCTTAATGGCCGAAGGAAACACCATATATTTT
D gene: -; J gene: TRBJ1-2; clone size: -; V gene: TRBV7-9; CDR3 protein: CASSPGGGLSYGYTF; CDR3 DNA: TGTGCCAGCAGCCCCGGGGGAGGGCTGAGCTATGGCTACACCTTC
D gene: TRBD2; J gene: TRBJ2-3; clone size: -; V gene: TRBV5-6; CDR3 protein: CASSFSNPSGSLDTQYF; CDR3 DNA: TGTGCCAGCAGCTTTAGTAACCCTAGCGGGAGTCTAGATACGCAGTATTTT
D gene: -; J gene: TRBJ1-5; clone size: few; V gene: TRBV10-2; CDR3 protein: CASTPRHDQPQHF; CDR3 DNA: TGCGCCAGCACGCCGCGGCATGATCAGCCCCAGCATTTT
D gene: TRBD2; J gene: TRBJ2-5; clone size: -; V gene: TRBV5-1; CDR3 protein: CASSLTSGSRETQYF; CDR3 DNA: TGCGCCAGCAGCTTGACTAGCGGGAGTAGGGAGACCCAGTACTTC
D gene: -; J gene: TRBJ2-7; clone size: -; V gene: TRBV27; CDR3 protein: CASSLFPDSLYEQYF; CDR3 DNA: TGTGCCAGCAGTTTATTTCCAGACAGTTTATACGAGCAGTACTTC
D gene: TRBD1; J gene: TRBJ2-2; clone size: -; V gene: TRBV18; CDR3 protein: CASSPLLGGQGTGELFF; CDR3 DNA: TGTGCCAGCTCACCCCTCCTCGGGGGACAGGGAACCGGGGAGCTGTTTTTT
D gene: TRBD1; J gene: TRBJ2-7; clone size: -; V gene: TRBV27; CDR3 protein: CASSSRSRGPAYEQYF; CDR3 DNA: TGTGCCAGCAGTTCCCGCAGCAGGGGGCCTGCCTACGAGCAGTACTTC
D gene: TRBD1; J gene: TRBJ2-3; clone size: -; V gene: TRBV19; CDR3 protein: CASSITGEGTDTQYF; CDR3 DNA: TGTGCCAGTAGTATCACAGGGGAAGGCACAGATACGCAGTATTTT
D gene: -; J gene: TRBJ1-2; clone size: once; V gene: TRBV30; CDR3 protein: CAWSSGQLYGYTF; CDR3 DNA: TGTGCCTGGAGCTCCGGACAGCTATATGGCTACACCTTC
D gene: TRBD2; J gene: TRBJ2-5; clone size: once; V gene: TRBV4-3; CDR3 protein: CASSRGRGGPGETQYF; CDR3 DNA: TGCGCCAGCAGCCGTGGGCGGGGGGGCCCCGGAGAGACCCAGTACTTC
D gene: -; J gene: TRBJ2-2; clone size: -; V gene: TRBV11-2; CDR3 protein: CASSRLRDTPTGELFF; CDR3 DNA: TGTGCCAGCAGCCGGTTAAGGGACACTCCCACCGGGGAGCTGTTTTTT
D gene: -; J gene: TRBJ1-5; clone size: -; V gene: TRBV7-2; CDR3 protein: CASSLSQGQPQHF; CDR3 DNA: TGTGCCAGCAGCTTAAGTCAGGGACAGCCCCAGCATTTT
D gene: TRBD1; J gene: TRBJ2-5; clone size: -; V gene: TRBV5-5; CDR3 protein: CASSLSEGGGETQYF; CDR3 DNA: TGTGCCAGCAGCCTGAGCGAAGGGGGCGGAGAGACCCAGTACTTC
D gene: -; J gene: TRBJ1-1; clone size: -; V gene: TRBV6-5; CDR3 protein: CASTVTGGNTEAFF; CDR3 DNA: TGTGCCAGCACCGTGACGGGGGGGAACACTGAAGCTTTCTTT
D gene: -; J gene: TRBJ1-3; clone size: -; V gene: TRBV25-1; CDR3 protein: CASRDSSGNTIYF; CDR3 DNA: TGTGCCAGCAGGGACAGCTCTGGAAACACCATATATTTT
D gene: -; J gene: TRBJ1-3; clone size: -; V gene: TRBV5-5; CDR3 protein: CASSLATGDSGNTIYF; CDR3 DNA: TGTGCCAGCAGCTTGGCAACGGGGGACTCTGGAAACACCATATATTTT
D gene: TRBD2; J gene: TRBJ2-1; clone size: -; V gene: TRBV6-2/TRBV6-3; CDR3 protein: CASSSILAGEYNEQFF; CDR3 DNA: TGTGCCAGCAGTTCCATACTAGCGGGGGAATACAATGAGCAGTTCTTC
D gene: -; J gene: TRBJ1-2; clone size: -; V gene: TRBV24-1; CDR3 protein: CATSHPGQGDYGYTF; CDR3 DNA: TGTGCCACCAGTCACCCGGGTCAAGGTGACTATGGCTACACCTTC
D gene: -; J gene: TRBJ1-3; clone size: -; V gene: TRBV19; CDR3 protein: CASSMDSSRNTIYF; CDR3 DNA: TGTGCCAGTAGTATGGACAGCTCCAGAAACACCATATATTTT
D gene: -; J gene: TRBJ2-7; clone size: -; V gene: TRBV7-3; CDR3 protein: CASSNQGKGTYEQYF; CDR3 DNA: TGTGCCAGCAGCAACCAGGGGAAGGGCACCTACGAGCAGTACTTC
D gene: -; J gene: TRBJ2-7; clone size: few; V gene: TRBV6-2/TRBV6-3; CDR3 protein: CASSTTPYRGGYEQYF; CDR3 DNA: TGTGCCAGCAGTACCACACCTTACAGGGGAGGCTACGAGCAGTACTTC
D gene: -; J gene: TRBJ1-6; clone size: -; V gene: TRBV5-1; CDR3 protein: CASSLGLDSSSYNSPLHF; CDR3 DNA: TGCGCCAGCAGCTTGGGCTTGGACAGCAGCTCCTATAATTCACCCCTCCACTTT
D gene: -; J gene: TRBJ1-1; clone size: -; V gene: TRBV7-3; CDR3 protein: CASSFAGNTEAFF; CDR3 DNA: TGTGCCAGCAGCTTCGCGGGGAACACTGAAGCTTTCTTT
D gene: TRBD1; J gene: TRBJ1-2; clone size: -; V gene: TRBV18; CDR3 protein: CASSSDRNYGYTF; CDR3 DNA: TGTGCCAGCTCGTCGGACAGGAACTATGGCTACACCTTC
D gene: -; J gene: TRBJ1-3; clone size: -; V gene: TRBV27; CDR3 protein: CASSLTADSGNTIYF; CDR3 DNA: TGTGCCAGCAGTTTAACAGCTGACTCTGGAAACACCATATATTTT
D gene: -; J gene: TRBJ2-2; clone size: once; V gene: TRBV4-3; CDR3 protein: CASSQDYSTGELFF; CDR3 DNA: TGCGCCAGCAGCCAAGATTACAGCACCGGGGAGCTGTTTTTT
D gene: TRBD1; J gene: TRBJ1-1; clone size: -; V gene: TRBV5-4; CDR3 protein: CASSPTPGQGTEAFF; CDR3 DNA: TGTGCCAGCAGCCCGACCCCGGGACAGGGAACTGAAGCTTTCTTT
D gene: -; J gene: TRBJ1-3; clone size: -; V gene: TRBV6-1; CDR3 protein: CASSEVAVGGNTIYF; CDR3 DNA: TGTGCCAGCAGTGAAGTAGCAGTTGGGGGAAACACCATATATTTT
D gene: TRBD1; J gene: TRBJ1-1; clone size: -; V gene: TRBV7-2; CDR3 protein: CASSPRDRGNTEAFF; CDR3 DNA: TGTGCCAGCAGCCCCAGGGACAGGGGGAACACTGAAGCTTTCTTT
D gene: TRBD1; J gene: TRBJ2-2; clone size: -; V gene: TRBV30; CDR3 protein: CAFRGQVGELFF; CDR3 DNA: TGTGCCTTTAGGGGGCAGGTCGGGGAGCTGTTTTTT
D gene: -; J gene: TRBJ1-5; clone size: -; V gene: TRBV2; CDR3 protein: CASSDVANQPQHF; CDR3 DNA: TGTGCCAGCAGTGACGTAGCGAATCAGCCCCAGCATTTT
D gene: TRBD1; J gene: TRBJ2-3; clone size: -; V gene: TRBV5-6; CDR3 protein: CASSLGGQGLDTQYF; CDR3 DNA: TGTGCCAGCAGCTTGGGGGGACAGGGATTAGATACGCAGTATTTT